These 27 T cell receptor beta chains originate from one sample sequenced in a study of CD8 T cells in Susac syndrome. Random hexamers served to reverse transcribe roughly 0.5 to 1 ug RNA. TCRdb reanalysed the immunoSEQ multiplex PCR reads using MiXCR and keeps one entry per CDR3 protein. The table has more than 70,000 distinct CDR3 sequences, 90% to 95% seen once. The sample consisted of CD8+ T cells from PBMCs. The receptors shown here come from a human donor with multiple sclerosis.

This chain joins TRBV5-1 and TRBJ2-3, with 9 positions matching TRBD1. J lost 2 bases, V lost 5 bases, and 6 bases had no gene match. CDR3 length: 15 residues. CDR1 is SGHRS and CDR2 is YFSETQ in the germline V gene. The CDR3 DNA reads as TGCGCCAGCAGGAACAGGGGGCGGGACACAGATACGCAGTATTTT. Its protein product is CASRNRGRDTDTQYF.

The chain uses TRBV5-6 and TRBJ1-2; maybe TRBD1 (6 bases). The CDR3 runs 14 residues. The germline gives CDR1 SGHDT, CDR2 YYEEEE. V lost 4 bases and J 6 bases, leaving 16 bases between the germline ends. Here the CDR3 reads CASSIDRLVDGYTF. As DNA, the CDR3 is TGTGCCAGCAGCATAGACAGGCTGGTCGATGGCTACACCTTC.

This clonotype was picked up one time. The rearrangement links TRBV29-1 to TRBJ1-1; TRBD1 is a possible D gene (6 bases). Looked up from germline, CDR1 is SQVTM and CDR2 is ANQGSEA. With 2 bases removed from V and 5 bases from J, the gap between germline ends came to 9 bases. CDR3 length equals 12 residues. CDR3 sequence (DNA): TGCAGCGTTGAAAGGGGGGGGACTGAAGCTTTCTTT. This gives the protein CSVERGGTEAFF.

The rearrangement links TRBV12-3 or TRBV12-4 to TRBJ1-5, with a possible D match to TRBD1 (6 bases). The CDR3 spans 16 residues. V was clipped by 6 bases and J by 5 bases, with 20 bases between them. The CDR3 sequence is CASSPRPGAYDQPQHF. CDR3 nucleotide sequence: TGTGCCAGCAGCCCCCGTCCAGGGGCATACGATCAGCCCCAGCATTTT.

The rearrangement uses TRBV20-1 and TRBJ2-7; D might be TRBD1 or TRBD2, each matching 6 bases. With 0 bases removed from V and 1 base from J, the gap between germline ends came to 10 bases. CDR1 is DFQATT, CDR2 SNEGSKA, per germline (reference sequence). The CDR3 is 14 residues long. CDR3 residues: CSARDGGSSYEQYF. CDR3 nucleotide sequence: TGCAGTGCTAGAGACGGGGGCAGTTCCTACGAGCAGTACTTC.

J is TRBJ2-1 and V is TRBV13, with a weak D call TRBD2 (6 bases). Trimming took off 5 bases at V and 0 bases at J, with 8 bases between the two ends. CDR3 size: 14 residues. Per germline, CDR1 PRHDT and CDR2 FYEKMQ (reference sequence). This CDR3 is CASSHSGSYNEQFF. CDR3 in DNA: TGTGCCAGCAGCCATAGCGGCTCCTACAATGAGCAGTTCTTC.

CDR3 DNA sequence: TGTGCCAGCAGCCAAGGGACTAGCGGCCACATTCAGTACTTC. Translated: CASSQGTSGHIQYF. The V gene is TRBV3-1, the J gene TRBJ2-4; 10 nucleotides align to TRBD2. V shed 1 base, J shed 8 bases, and the junction held 2 bases outside the gene matches. The V gene's germline CDR1 is LGHDT and CDR2 YNNKEL (reference sequence). The CDR3 consists of 14 residues.

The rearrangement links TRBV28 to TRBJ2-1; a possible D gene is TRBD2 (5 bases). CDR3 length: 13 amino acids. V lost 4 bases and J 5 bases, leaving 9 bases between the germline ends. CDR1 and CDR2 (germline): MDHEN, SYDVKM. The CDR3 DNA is TGTGCCAGCAGTTCCGGACTGGACAATGAGCAGTTCTTC. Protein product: CASSSGLDNEQFF.

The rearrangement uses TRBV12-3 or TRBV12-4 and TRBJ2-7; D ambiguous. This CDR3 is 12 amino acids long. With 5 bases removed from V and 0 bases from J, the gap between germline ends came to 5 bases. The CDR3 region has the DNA TGTGCCAGCAGTCAGAGCTCCTACGAGCAGTACTTC. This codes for CASSQSSYEQYF.

This CDR3 reads CASSMGQYNEQFF. The CDR3, as DNA: TGTGCCAGTAGTATGGGGCAATACAATGAGCAGTTCTTC. J is TRBJ2-1 and V is TRBV19; D might be TRBD1 (5 bases). Germline V gene lookup returns CDR1 LNHDA and CDR2 SQIVND (reference sequence). V lost 3 bases, J lost 4 bases, and 7 bases lay in between. The CDR3 contains 13 residues.

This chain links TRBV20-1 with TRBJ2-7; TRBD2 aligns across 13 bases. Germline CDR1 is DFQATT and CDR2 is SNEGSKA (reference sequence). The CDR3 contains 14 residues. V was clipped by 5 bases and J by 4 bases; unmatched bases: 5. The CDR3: CSAHTSGGGYEQYF. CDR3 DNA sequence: TGCAGTGCTCATACTAGCGGGGGGGGGTACGAGCAGTACTTC.

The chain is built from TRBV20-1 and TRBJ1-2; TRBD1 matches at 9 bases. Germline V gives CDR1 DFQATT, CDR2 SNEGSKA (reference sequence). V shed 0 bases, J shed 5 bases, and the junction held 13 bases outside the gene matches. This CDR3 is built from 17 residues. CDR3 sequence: CSARESGTGLFLYGYTF. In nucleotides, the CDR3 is TGCAGTGCTAGAGAATCCGGGACAGGGCTGTTTTTATATGGCTACACCTTC.

The chain's CDR3 is CASSMGLIGTENTIYF. CDR3 coding DNA: TGTGCCAGTAGTATGGGCCTAATCGGTACGGAAAACACCATATATTTT. The V call is TRBV19, the J call TRBJ1-3; D gene unclear. This CDR3 has 16 residues. Germline V gene sequence: CDR1 LNHDA, CDR2 SQIVND (reference sequence). The V and J ends lost 3 bases and 6 bases respectively, with 18 bases between them.

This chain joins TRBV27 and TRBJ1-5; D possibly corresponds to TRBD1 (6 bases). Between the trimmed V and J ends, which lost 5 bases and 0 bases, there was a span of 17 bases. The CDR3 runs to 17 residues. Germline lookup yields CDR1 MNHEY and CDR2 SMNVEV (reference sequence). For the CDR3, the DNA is TGTGCCAGCAGTATTACCAAGGACAGCTATAGCAATCAGCCCCAGCATTTT. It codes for CASSITKDSYSNQPQHF.

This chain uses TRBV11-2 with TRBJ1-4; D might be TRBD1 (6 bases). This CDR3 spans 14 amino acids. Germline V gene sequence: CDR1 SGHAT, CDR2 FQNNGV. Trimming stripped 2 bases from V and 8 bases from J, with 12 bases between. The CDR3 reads CASSLQGSGEKLFF. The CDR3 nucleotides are TGTGCCAGCAGCTTACAGGGGTCAGGGGAAAAACTGTTTTTT.

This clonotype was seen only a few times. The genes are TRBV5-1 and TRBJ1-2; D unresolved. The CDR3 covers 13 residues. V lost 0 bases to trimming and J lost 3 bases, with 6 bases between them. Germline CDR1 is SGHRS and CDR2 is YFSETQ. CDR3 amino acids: CASSLGDDYGYTF. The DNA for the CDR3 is TGCGCCAGCAGCTTGGGGGATGACTATGGCTACACCTTC.

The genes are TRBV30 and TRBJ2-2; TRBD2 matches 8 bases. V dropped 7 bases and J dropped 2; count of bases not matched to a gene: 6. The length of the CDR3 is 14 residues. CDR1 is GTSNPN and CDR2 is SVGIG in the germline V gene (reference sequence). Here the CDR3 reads CAFLAGRNTGELFF. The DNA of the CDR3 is TGTGCCTTCTTAGCGGGGAGAAACACCGGGGAGCTGTTTTTT.

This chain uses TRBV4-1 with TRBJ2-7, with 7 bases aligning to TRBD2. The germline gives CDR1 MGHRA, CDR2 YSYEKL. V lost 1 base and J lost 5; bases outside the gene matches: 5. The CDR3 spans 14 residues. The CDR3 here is CASSQGAGVDEQYF. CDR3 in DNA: TGCGCCAGCAGCCAAGGGGCGGGGGTTGACGAGCAGTACTTC.

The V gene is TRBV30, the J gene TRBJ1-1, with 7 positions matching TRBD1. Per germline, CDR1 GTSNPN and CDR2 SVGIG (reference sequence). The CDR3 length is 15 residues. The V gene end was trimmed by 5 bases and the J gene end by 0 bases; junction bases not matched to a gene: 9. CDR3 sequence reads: CAWVKPGQMNTEAFF. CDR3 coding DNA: TGTGCCTGGGTCAAACCGGGACAGATGAACACTGAAGCTTTCTTT.

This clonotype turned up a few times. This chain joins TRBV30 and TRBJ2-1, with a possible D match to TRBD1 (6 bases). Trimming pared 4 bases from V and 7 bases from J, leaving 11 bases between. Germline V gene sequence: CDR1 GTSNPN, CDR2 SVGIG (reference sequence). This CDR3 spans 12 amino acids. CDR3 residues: CAWTRGRNEQFF. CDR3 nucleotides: TGTGCCTGGACCAGGGGTAGGAATGAGCAGTTCTTC.

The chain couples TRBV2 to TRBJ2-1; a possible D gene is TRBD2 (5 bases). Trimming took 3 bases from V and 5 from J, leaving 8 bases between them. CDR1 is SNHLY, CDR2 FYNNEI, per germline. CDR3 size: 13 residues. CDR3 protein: CASSDPGNNEQFF. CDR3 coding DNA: TGTGCCAGCAGTGATCCGGGGAACAATGAGCAGTTCTTC.

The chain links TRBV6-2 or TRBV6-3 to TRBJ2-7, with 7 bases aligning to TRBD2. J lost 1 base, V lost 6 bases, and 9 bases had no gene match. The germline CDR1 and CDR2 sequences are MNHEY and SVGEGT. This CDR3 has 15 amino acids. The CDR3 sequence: CASSPRTSWSYEQYF. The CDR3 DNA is TGTGCCAGCAGCCCCCGGACTAGTTGGTCCTACGAGCAGTACTTC.

The CDR3 loop is CASAGQGLNIQYF. The CDR3, as DNA: TGTGCCAGCGCGGGACAGGGGCTAAACATTCAGTACTTC. V usage is TRBV25-1 and J usage is TRBJ2-4; 10 bases are shared with TRBD1. V lost 8 bases, J lost 6 bases, and 4 bases stayed unmatched. Germline assignment: CDR1 MGHDK and CDR2 SYGVNS. The CDR3 consists of 13 residues. Full variable domain (missing parts from reference TRBV25-1 and TRBJ2-4): EADIYQTPRYLVIGTGKKITLECSQTMGHDKMYWYQQDPGMELHLIHYSYGVNSTEKGDLSSESTVSRIRTEHFPLTLESARPSHTSQYLCASAGQGLNIQYFGAGTRLSVL.

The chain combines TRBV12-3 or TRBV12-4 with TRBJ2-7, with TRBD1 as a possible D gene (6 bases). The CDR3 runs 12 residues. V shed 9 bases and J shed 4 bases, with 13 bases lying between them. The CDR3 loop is CASGQTPYEQYF. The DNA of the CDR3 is TGTGCCAGTGGACAGACACCTTACGAGCAGTACTTC.

The CDR3 region is CASMSSYNSPLHF. The CDR3 DNA is TGTGCCAGCATGAGCTCCTATAATTCACCCCTCCACTTT. The V call is TRBV6-1, the J call TRBJ1-6; D unresolved. V was cut by 7 bases and J by 0 bases, with 4 bases left in between. From germline, CDR1 is MNHNS and CDR2 SASEGT. This CDR3 region has 13 residues.

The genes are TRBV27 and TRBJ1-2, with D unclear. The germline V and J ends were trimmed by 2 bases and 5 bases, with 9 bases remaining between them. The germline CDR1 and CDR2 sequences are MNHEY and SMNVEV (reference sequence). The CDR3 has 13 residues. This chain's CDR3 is CASSLGRNYGYTF. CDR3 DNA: TGTGCCAGCAGTTTAGGCAGAAATTATGGCTACACCTTC.

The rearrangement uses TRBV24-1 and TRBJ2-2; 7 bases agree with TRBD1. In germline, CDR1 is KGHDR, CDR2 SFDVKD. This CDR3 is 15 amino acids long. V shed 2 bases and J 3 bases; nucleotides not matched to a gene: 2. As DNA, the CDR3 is TGTGCCACCAGTGATTACAGGGGACACACCGGGGAGCTGTTTTTT. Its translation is CATSDYRGHTGELFF.